Each of the 28 T cell receptor beta chains below was sequenced from the same sample in a study of blood T cell repertoires in COVID-19. Measured with immunoSEQ multiplex PCR; TCRdb has only the in-frame clones, and not every one. This sample has 250,000 or so clones; roughly 80% occur once, and the top ten carry about 9%. Sequencing input: peripheral blood. The receptors stem from an elderly man with acute or convalescent COVID-19.

V is TRBV24-1 and J is TRBJ1-4; D is unclear. V was trimmed by 9 bases and J by 11 bases, leaving 9 bases between them. CDR3 length equals 10 residues. Germline CDR1 and CDR2: KGHDR and SFDVKD. Here the CDR3 DNA reads TGTGCCACCGTGGGGAGGAAACTGTTTTTT. Amino acids: CATVGRKLFF.

The chain employs TRBV14 and TRBJ1-1; D ambiguous. V was clipped by 1 base and J by 1 base, with 10 bases between them. CDR1 is SGHDN, CDR2 FVKESK, per germline. The CDR3 runs to 15 residues. CDR3 residues: CASSQGQTPNTEAFF. CDR3 sequence (DNA): TGTGCCAGCAGCCAAGGGCAAACACCGAACACTGAAGCTTTCTTT.

This sequence joins TRBV5-4 and TRBJ2-7, with 14 positions matching TRBD2. The CDR3 length is 15 residues. The V segment lost 4 bases and the J segment 4 bases; nucleotides outside the gene matches: 4. Germline lookup yields CDR1 SGHNT and CDR2 YYREEE (reference sequence). As DNA, the CDR3 is TGTGCCAGCAGCCAGACTAGCGGGAGGGCTTACGAGCAGTACTTC. It translates to CASSQTSGRAYEQYF. The full variable domain, completed using reference TRBV5-4 and TRBJ2-7, is ETGVTQSPTHLIKTRGQQVTLRCSSQSGHNTVSWYQQALGQGPQFIFQYYREEENGRGNFPPRFSGLQFPNYSSELNVNALELDDSALYLCASSQTSGRAYEQYFGPGTRLTVT.

V gene TRBV11-2 combines with J gene TRBJ1-1; 12 bases are shared with TRBD1. The V segment lost 5 bases and the J segment 11 bases; nucleotides outside the gene matches: 12. CDR1 SGHAT and CDR2 FQNNGV come from the germline V gene. The CDR3 length is 15 residues. The CDR3 protein is CASSGRGQGAPRAFF. The CDR3, as DNA: TGTGCCAGCAGCGGGCGGGGACAGGGGGCGCCGAGGGCTTTCTTT.

The CDR3: CASSDVGQMNTEAFF. The DNA of the CDR3 is TGTGCCAGCAGTGACGTGGGACAGATGAACACTGAAGCTTTCTTT. J is TRBJ1-1 and V is TRBV6-1; 7 bases match TRBD1. The CDR3 has 15 amino acids. Trimming removed 3 bases from V and 0 bases from J; junction bases left unmatched: 4. CDR1 and CDR2 (germline): MNHNS, SASEGT.

The count of this clone is one. This CDR3 reads CASSFGLAGDLQETQYF. Written as DNA, the CDR3 is TGTGCCAGCAGCTTCGGACTAGCGGGAGACCTTCAGGAGACCCAGTACTTC. V and J are TRBV5-6 and TRBJ2-5, with 13 bases that match TRBD2. V shed 2 bases, J shed 5 bases, and the junction held 9 bases outside the gene matches. The CDR3 totals 17 residues. Germline lookup yields CDR1 SGHDT and CDR2 YYEEEE.

V and J are TRBV3-1 (or the pseudogene TRBV3-2) and TRBJ1-3, with TRBD1 as a possible D gene (6 bases). The V gene's germline CDR1 is LGHDT and CDR2 YNNKEL (reference sequence). This CDR3 contains 15 residues. The ends were cut back, 2 bases at V and 1 base at J, with 9 bases in the middle. Here the CDR3 DNA reads TGTGCCAGCAGCCAACTTACAGGGTCTGGAAACACCATATATTTT. Residues: CASSQLTGSGNTIYF.

This clone appeared once. The chain recombines TRBV18 with TRBJ1-5, with D uncertain. V was trimmed by 2 bases and J by 2 bases, leaving 7 bases between them. The CDR3 is 14 amino acids. The germline V gene has CDR1 KGHSH and CDR2 LQKENI. The CDR3 nucleotides read TGTGCCAGCTCACCAAGTCAGGGCAATCAGCCCCAGCATTTT. It encodes CASSPSQGNQPQHF.

The rearrangement joins TRBV24-1 to TRBJ2-1; 7 bases map to TRBD2. This CDR3 has 17 amino acids. Germline values: CDR1 KGHDR, CDR2 SFDVKD. Germline trimming cut 4 bases from V and 0 bases from J; bases unmatched to any gene: 8. DNA of the CDR3: TGTGCCACCAGTGAACACCGGGGGGTTGCCTCCTACAATGAGCAGTTCTTC. Encoded protein: CATSEHRGVASYNEQFF.

The J gene is TRBJ2-7, the V gene TRBV28, with 11 bases matching TRBD2. Trimming cost V 8 bases and J 2 bases; bases outside gene matches: 8. This CDR3 contains 15 residues. Germline V lookup: CDR1 MDHEN, CDR2 SYDVKM. CDR3 sequence reads: CASSILAGGPYEQYF. The CDR3 DNA is TGTGCCAGCTCGATTCTAGCGGGGGGTCCCTACGAGCAGTACTTC.

The rearrangement uses TRBV20-1 and TRBJ1-4; TRBD1 matches 9 bases. Looked up from germline, CDR1 is DFQATT and CDR2 is SNEGSKA (reference sequence). The CDR3 has 13 amino acids. Trimming removed 3 bases from V and 6 bases from J; junction bases left unmatched: 2. The CDR3: CSASGTGHEKLFF. CDR3 nucleotides: TGCAGTGCTAGTGGGACAGGGCATGAAAAACTGTTTTTT.

This rearrangement joins TRBV10-3 to TRBJ2-6; 9 bases agree with TRBD1. V gave up 10 bases and J gave up 4 bases; unmatched junction bases: 8. The CDR3 has 15 residues. CDR1 and CDR2 from the germline V gene are ENHRY and SYGVKD. The CDR3 protein is CATTGGSAGANVLTF. CDR3 nucleotides: TGTGCCACGACAGGGGGTTCTGCGGGGGCCAACGTCCTGACTTTC.

The V and J genes are TRBV5-6 and TRBJ1-6, with TRBD1 matching 10 bases. Germline V gives CDR1 SGHDT, CDR2 YYEEEE. The V and J ends lost 4 bases and 7 bases, in that order; junction bases with no gene match: 2. This CDR3 contains 14 residues. CDR3 sequence reads: CASSRDRGNSPLHF. CDR3 DNA: TGTGCCAGCAGCCGGGACAGGGGAAATTCACCCCTCCACTTT.

The chain has TRBV12-5 and TRBJ2-7; perhaps TRBD1 as D (6 bases). The CDR3 length is 13 residues. Trimming left V 2 bases short and J 4 bases short, with 9 bases between. Germline V gene sequence: CDR1 LGHNT, CDR2 FRNRAP. CDR3 bases: TGTGCTAGTGGTTTGCTAGACAGGTACGAGCAGTACTTC. It encodes CASGLLDRYEQYF.

The gene calls are TRBV18 and TRBJ2-7; 9 bases line up with TRBD1. After removal of 7 bases from V and 2 bases from J, the junction contained 3 bases not matched to a gene. This CDR3 has 13 residues. Germline-derived CDR1 and CDR2 are KGHSH and LQKENI. The DNA for the CDR3 is TGTGCCAGCTTACAGGGGGCCGCCTACGAGCAGTACTTC. Protein: CASLQGAAYEQYF.

The chain joins TRBV27 to TRBJ1-1; possible D gene TRBD1, 5 bases. V was pared by 1 base and J by 11 bases, with 14 bases between. From germline, CDR1 is MNHEY and CDR2 SMNVEV (reference sequence). The length of the CDR3 is 13 residues. The CDR3 coding sequence is TGTGCCAGCAGTTTATTCAGGGTTTCTAGGGCTTTCTTT. Translated: CASSLFRVSRAFF.

This clone was found a few times. The chain carries TRBV7-9 and TRBJ1-1; possibly TRBD1 for D (5 bases). Between the trimmed V and J ends, which lost 5 bases and 3 bases, there was a span of 10 bases. Looked up from germline, CDR1 is SEHNR and CDR2 is FQNEAQ (reference sequence). This CDR3 has 13 amino acids. In DNA form, the CDR3 reads TGTGCCAGCAGCGTACACAGGTACACTGAAGCTTTCTTT. Translated, it gives CASSVHRYTEAFF.

The rearrangement links TRBV11-1 to TRBJ2-1; D uncertain. V shed 2 bases and J shed 6 bases, with 14 bases lying between them. The CDR3 spans 15 residues. Germline V gene sequence: CDR1 SGHAT, CDR2 FQDESV (reference sequence). In DNA form, the CDR3 reads TGTGCCAGCAGCTTAAGACCGTCAGCGAGCAATGAGCAGTTCTTC. This gives the protein CASSLRPSASNEQFF.

This clone occurred once. CDR3 in amino acids: CATSSWQGRSFF. For the CDR3, the DNA is TGTGCCACCAGCAGTTGGCAGGGAAGGTCTTTCTTT. The V call is TRBV15, the J call TRBJ1-1, with D possibly being TRBD1 (5 bases). The CDR3 covers 12 residues. V was pared by 3 bases and J by 12 bases, with 14 bases between. Germline loops: CDR1 LNHNV, CDR2 YYDKDF (reference sequence).

The chain couples TRBV24-1 to TRBJ1-5; 12 bases match TRBD1. CDR1 is KGHDR, CDR2 SFDVKD, per germline. The V segment lost 4 bases and the J segment 6 bases; nucleotides outside the gene matches: 18. The CDR3 is 20 residues long. The CDR3: CATSDSRLGTGGAGGQPQHF. In nucleotides, the CDR3 is TGTGCCACCAGTGACTCTAGGTTGGGGACAGGGGGCGCGGGAGGTCAGCCCCAGCATTTT.

The chain joins TRBV20-1 to TRBJ1-3; tentatively, D is TRBD1 (5 bases). CDR3 length: 16 amino acids. The V gene lost 3 bases and the J gene lost 0 bases, with 15 bases spanning the gap. Germline loops: CDR1 DFQATT, CDR2 SNEGSKA (reference sequence). The CDR3 reads CSASDPPGGSGNTIYF. Written as DNA, the CDR3 is TGCAGTGCTAGTGATCCGCCGGGGGGCTCTGGAAACACCATATATTTT.

The gene calls are TRBV7-2 and TRBJ1-1; possibly TRBD1 for D (5 bases). The V gene's germline CDR1 is SGHTA and CDR2 FQGNSA. This CDR3 is built from 12 residues. Trimming pared 5 bases from V and 10 bases from J, leaving 14 bases between. CDR3: CASSNPRRGAFF. As DNA, the CDR3 is TGTGCCAGCAGCAACCCCAGGAGGGGAGCTTTCTTT. Full variable domain (rest looked up from reference TRBV7-2 and TRBJ1-1): GAGVSQSPSNKVTEKGKDVELRCDPISGHTALYWYRQSLGQGLEFLIYFQGNSAPDKSGLPSDRFSAERTGGSVSTLTIQRTQQEDSAVYLCASSNPRRGAFFGQGTRLTVV.

This clone showed up just once. CDR3 DNA: TGTGCCAGCAGTCGACTAGCGGGAGAGGGGGCCCCCGGGGAGCTGTTTTTT. Protein product: CASSRLAGEGAPGELFF. This chain joins TRBV6-6 and TRBJ2-2; 12 bases match TRBD2. Germline V gives CDR1 MNHNY, CDR2 SVGAGI (reference sequence). The CDR3 totals 17 residues. V lost 5 bases and J lost 6; bases outside the gene matches: 10.

Concerning this clone: Within the sample, other DNA sequences also encode this same CDR3. This sequence joins TRBV18 and TRBJ1-3; no reliable D call. The CDR3 runs 15 residues. V was trimmed by 3 bases and J by 1 base, leaving 10 bases between them. Germline CDR1 reads KGHSH; CDR2 reads LQKENI. The CDR3 DNA reads TGTGCCAGCTCACCTACCGGCGGGTCTGGAAACACCATATATTTT. This codes for CASSPTGGSGNTIYF. The complete variable domain, with remaining parts taken from reference TRBV18 and TRBJ1-3, reads NAGVMQNPRHLVRRRGQEARLRCSPMKGHSHVYWYRQLPEEGLKFMVYLQKENIIDESGMPKERFSAEFPKEGPSILRIQQVVRGDSAAYFCASSPTGGSGNTIYFGEGSWLTVV.

This clone was found once. The chain is built from TRBV27 and TRBJ1-2; D is possibly TRBD1 (5 bases). The CDR3 runs 15 residues. CDR1 MNHEY and CDR2 SMNVEV come from the germline V gene (reference sequence). Deletions cut 2 bases from V and 11 bases from J, with 21 bases between. In DNA, the CDR3 is TGTGCCAGCAGTTTAAGGGTTTCGGCGTCAGGGCCTTACACCTTC. Translating it yields CASSLRVSASGPYTF.

The chain uses TRBV5-5 and TRBJ2-2, with no clear D. Germline CDR1 and CDR2: SGHKS and YYEKEE (reference sequence). The CDR3 is 12 residues long. V dropped 5 bases and J dropped 3 bases, with 5 bases sitting between them. The CDR3 sequence is CASSPYTGELFF. DNA for the CDR3: TGTGCCAGCAGTCCATACACCGGGGAGCTGTTTTTT.

This clone was detected only once. V gene TRBV5-1 combines with J gene TRBJ2-3, with 8 positions matching TRBD2. CDR1 is SGHRS and CDR2 is YFSETQ in the germline V gene. V was clipped by 1 base and J by 5 bases; unmatched bases: 6. This CDR3 contains 15 residues. Here the CDR3 reads CASSLSTGGQDTQYF. CDR3 DNA sequence: TGCGCCAGCAGCTTGTCGACGGGAGGGCAAGATACGCAGTATTTT.

Only one count was recorded for this clone. This chain joins TRBV19 and TRBJ1-1; D might be TRBD1 (6 bases). V dropped 3 bases and J dropped 8 bases, with 10 bases sitting between them. CDR1 is LNHDA, CDR2 SQIVND, per germline (reference sequence). The CDR3 length is 12 residues. This CDR3 reads CASSIRTAEAFF. CDR3 in DNA: TGTGCCAGTAGTATCCGGACAGCCGAAGCTTTCTTT.